This note documents a single TCR beta chain sequence. This clonotype was detected many times. Its antigen has not been determined. Per-base quality was not reported, and no clone a single base away is much larger than it. The data stem from a study of T cells in Graves' hyperthyroidism and ophthalmopathy (dated by TCRdb to the late 2010s). Regarding the complete study: Peripheral blood was sampled at the time of initial diagnosis, prior to any treatment. TCR V-J signatures able to tell the groups apart were searched for in a discovery cohort of 100 or so patients, of whom under 45 had Graves' ophthalmopathy and roughly 59 had stable Graves' hyperthyroidism. After blood sampling, hyperthyroidism patients were treated with methimazole at a starting dose of 30 mg daily, and ophthalmopathy patients were treated with high-dose intravenous methylprednisolone. Whether ophthalmopathy could be predicted prospectively was tested in an independent validation cohort made up of about 18 hyperthyroidism patients plus 17 patients who later progressed to ophthalmopathy. The approximately 100 discovery patients were randomly split 7:3 into training and test sets. In six Graves' hyperthyroidism patients, the study also compared T-cell repertoires from thyroid tissue with T-cell repertoires from blood. The paper reports TCR Vbeta CDR3 sequencing of over 130 peripheral blood samples: under 45 ophthalmopathy, about 75 hyperthyroidism and around 17 progressor patients. General findings and caveats noted by the study authors: In validation, the model predicted progression to ophthalmopathy with approximately 71% sensitivity and roughly 75% specificity, a median of approximately 6.7 months before onset. Sample size was not statistically predetermined, and blinding of investigators to group allocation was not performed. A model built on a 13 V-J signature distinguished ophthalmopathy from stable hyperthyroidism, reaching 85% to 90% sensitivity and approximately 81% specificity in cross-validation and 80%/75% in testing. Blood samples also contained most of the expanded thyroid clonotypes (frequency above 0.001), which suggests that blood repertoires may reflect thyroid immune responses.

Amplification of TCR beta CDR3 regions was carried out from RNA transcripts. The first round of RT-PCR for the TCR CDR3 was performed with the HTBI primer set and the Qiagen OneStep RT-PCR kit. Libraries were constructed in a second round of multiplex PCR, after which size selection and purification were performed. Sequencing of the libraries was done on an Illumina HiSeq2000 using paired-end 100 bp reads. On the study's bioinformatics: SOAPnuke was used to process the raw data, throwing out any read that contained adapters or uncalled bases, had a mean Phred below 15, or lacked an exact constant-primer or identifier match. COPE v1.2.5 was used to merge the high-quality paired reads, and each unique nucleotide sequence was defined as a clonotype. Clonotypes were aligned to IMGT TRBV, TRBD and TRBJ reference segments using MiTCR v1.1. Analysis was restricted to V-J combinations with a frequency above 0.0001, which covered roughly 99% of repertoires. A TCS score was defined as the ratio of F50 (clonal expansion) to E x V (chaos), with BLOSUM62-based TCRdist applied between CDR3 peptides within each V-J. Welch's t-statistics and random forest reduced roughly 530 V-J features to 13, which were used in a naive Bayes classifier (R e1071). TCRdb cleaned the public reads at Q25 with fastp, built clones with MiXCR and kept in-frame beta chains. Every entry covers one CDR3 protein and lists the most common genes and DNA from its rows. TCRdb's processing, not the authors', yielded these V and J calls. Recorded for this sample are a few hundred thousand distinct CDR3 sequences; under 25% of them occurred a single time. The ten top clones hold around 50% of the sample.

Stable Graves' hyperthyroidism was defined as the absence of progression to ophthalmopathy over 18 months of follow-up. The hyperthyroidism patients were between 18 and 65 years old and newly diagnosed, with a disease duration of less than 2 months. Patients with uncontrolled infections, other autoimmune diseases, pregnancy or lactation were excluded. Diagnoses were established on the basis of clinical symptoms, serum thyroxine and TRAb, thyroid ultrasound, and orbital computed tomography. PBMCs were separated from roughly 10 ml of fresh peripheral blood using Ficoll-Paque density gradient centrifugation. Trizol reagent was used to extract total RNA, and RNA quality was then checked on an Agilent 2100 Bioanalyzer. The CDR3 measures 15 amino acids from cysteine to phenylalanine. Only CDR3 DNA is held: 45 bases, read in frame from base 1. CDR1 and CDR2 (LNHNV, YYDKDF) derive from the germline V gene (reference sequence). The trim is 6 bases for V and 0 bases for J, with a gap of 11 bases between the germline ends.

Input material: blood. The chain couples TRBV15 to TRBJ2-2, and perhaps TRBD2 as D gene, on 6 matching bases. This sequence was found in a woman in her fifties or sixties with Graves' hyperthyroidism. For the CDR3, the sequence is CATRPAGPNTGELFF. The nucleotides are TGTGCCACCAGACCGGCGGGACCGAACACCGGGGAGCTGTTTTTT.